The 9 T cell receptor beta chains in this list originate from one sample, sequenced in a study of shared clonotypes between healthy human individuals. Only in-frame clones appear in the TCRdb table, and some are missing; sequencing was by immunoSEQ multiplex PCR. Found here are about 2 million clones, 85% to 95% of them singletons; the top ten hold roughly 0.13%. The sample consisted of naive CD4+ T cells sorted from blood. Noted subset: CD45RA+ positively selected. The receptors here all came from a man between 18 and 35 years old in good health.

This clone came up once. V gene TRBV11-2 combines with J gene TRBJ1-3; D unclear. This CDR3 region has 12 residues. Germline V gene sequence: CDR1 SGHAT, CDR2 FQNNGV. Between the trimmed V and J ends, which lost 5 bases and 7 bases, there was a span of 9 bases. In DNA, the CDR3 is TGTGCCAGCAGCCCCGAGCTTAACACCATATATTTT. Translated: CASSPELNTIYF.

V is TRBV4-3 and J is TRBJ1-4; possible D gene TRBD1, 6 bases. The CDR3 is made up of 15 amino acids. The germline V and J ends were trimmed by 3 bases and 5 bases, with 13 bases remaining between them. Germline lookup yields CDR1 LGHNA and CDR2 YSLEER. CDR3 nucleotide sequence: TGCGCCAGCAGCCAGGGTGGGCAGGGGAATGAAAAACTGTTTTTT. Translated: CASSQGGQGNEKLFF.

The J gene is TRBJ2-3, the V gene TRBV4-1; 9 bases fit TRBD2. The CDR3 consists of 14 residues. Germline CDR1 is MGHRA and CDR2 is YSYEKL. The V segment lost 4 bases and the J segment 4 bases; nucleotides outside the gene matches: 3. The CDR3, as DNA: TGCGCCAGCAGCCTCCCTAGCGGGGCAGATACGCAGTATTTT. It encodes CASSLPSGADTQYF.

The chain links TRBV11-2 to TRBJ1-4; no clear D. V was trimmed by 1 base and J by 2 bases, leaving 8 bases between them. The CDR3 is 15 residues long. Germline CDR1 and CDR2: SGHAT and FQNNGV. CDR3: CASSLVPVTNEKLFF. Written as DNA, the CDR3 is TGTGCCAGCAGCTTAGTCCCCGTGACTAATGAAAAACTGTTTTTT.

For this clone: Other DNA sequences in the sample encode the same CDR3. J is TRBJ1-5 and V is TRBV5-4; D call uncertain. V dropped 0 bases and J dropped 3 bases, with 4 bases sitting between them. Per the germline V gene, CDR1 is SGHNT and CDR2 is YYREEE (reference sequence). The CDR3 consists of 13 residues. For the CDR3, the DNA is TGTGCCAGCAGCTTGGACACCAATCAGCCCCAGCATTTT. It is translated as CASSLDTNQPQHF.

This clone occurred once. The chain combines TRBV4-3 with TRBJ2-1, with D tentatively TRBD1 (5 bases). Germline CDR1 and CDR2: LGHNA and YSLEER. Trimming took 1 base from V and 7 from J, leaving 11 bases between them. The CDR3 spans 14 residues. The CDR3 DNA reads TGCGCCAGCAGCCAAGGAGAGACAGAGAATGAGCAGTTCTTC. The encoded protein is CASSQGETENEQFF.

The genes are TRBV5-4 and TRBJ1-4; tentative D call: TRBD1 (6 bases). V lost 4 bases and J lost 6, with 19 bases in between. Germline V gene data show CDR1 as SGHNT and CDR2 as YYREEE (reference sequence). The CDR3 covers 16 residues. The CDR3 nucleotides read TGTGCCAGCAGCCTAGGAAGTAGCAGGGGCTATGAAAAACTGTTTTTT. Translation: CASSLGSSRGYEKLFF.

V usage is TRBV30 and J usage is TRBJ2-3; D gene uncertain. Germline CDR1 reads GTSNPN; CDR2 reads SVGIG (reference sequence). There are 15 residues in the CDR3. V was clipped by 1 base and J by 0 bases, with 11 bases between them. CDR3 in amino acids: CAWSDGDLSTDTQYF. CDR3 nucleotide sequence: TGTGCCTGGAGTGATGGGGATCTGAGCACAGATACGCAGTATTTT. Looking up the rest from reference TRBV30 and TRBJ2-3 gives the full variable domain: SQTIHQWPATLVQPVGSPLSLECTVEGTSNPNLYWYRQAAGRGLQLLFYSVGIGQISSEVPQNLSASRPQDRQFILSSKKLLLSDSGFYLCAWSDGDLSTDTQYFGPGTRLTVL.

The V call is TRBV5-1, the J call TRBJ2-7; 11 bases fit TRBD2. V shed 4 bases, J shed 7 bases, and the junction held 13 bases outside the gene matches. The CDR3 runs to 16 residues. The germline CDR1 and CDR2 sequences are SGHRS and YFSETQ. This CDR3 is CASSPPGLAGGYEQYF. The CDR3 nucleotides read TGCGCCAGCAGCCCGCCGGGGCTAGCGGGAGGATATGAGCAGTACTTC.